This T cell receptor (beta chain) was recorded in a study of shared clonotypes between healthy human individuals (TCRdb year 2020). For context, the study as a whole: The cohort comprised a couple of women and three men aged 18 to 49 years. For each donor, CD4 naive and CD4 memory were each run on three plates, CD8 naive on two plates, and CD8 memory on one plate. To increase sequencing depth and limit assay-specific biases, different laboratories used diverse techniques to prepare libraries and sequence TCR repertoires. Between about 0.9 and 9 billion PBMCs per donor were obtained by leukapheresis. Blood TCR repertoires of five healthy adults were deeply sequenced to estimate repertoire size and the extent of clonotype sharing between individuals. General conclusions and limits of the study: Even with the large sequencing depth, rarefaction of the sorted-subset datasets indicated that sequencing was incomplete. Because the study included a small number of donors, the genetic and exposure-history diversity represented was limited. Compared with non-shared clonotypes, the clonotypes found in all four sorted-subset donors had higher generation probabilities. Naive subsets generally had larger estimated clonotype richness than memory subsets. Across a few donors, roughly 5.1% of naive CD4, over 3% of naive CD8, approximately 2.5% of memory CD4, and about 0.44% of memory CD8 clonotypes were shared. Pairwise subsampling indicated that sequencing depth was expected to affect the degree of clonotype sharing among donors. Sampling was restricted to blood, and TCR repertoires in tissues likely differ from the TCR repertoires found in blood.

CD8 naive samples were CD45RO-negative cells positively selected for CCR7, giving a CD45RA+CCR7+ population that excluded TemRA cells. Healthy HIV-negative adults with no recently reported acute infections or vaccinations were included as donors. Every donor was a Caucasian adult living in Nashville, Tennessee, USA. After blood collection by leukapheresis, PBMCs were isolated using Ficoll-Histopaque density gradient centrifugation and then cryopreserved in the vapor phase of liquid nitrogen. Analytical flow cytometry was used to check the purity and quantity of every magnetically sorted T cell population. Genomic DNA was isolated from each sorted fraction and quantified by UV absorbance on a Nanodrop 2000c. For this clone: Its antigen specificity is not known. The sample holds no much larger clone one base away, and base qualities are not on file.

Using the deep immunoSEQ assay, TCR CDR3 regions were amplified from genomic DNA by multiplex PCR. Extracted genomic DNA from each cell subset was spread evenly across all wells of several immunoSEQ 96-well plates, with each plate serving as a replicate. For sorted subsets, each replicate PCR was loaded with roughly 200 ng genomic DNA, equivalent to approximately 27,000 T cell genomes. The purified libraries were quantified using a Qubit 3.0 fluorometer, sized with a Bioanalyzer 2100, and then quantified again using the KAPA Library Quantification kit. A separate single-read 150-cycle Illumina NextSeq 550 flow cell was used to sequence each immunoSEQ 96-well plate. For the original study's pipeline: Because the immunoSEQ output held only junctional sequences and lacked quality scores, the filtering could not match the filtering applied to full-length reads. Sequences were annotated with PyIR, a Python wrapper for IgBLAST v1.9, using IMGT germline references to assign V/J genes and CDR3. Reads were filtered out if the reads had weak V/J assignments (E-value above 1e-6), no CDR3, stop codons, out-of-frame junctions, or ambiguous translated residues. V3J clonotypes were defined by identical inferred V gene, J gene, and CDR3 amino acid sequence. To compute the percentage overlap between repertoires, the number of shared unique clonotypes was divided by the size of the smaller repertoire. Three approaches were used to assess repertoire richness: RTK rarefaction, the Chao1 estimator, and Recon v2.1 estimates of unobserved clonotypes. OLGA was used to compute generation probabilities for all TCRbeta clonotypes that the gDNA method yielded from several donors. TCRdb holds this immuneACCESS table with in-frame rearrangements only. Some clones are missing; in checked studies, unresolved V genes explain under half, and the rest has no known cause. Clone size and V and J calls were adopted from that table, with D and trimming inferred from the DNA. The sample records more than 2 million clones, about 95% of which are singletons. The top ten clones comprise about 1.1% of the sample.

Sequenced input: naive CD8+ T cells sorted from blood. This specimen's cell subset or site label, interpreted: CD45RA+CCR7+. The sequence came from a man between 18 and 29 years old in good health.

The CDR3 has the sequence CASSQSTPGETQYF. Read as DNA, the sequence is TGTGCCAGCAGCCAAAGTACCCCAGGGGAGACCCAGTACTTC. The rearranged chain carries TRBV6-6 and TRBJ2-5; 5 matching bases give a weak D call of TRBD1. CDR3 length: 14 amino acids, cysteine to phenylalanine. The DNA shown is the 42-base CDR3, in frame from base 1. Per the germline V gene (reference sequence), MNHNY is the CDR1 and SVGAGI is the CDR2. V and J are truncated by 6 bases and 5 bases respectively, leaving an intervening sequence of 16 bases.